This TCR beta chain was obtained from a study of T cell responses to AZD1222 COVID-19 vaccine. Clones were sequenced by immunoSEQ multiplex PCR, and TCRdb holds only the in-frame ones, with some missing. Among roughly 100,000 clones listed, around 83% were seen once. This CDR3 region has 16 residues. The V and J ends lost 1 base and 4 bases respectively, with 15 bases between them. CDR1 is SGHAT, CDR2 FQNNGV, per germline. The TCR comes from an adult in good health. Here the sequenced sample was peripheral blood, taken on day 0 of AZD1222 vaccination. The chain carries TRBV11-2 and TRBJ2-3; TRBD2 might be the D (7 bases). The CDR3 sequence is CASSLVHRAGADTQYF. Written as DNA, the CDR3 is TGTGCCAGCAGCTTAGTTCACAGGGCGGGAGCAGATACGCAGTATTTT.